This TCR beta chain was sequenced in a study of T cell repertoires in cytomegalovirus infection. Overall study results and limits: HLA-C-restricted CMV-specific TCR beta clonotypes prevailed in the ex vivo response.

Each CDR3 protein gets one entry after TCRdb re-called the reads with MiXCR. The data contain about 37,000 distinct CDR3 sequences, roughly 49% of them singletons. The CDR3 is made up of 14 amino acids. Between the trimmed V and J ends, which lost 5 bases and 1 base, there was a span of 12 bases. The germline V gene encodes CDR1 MNHEY and CDR2 SMNVEV (reference sequence). Turning to this clonotype: Its cognate antigen is unknown.

The source is a human donor in good health (CMV status not recorded). Some clones in this sample may be carry-over from other donors' samples. The chain has TRBV27 and TRBJ2-7; possible D gene TRBD1, 6 bases. The specimen was CD8+ T cells from cultured PBMCs, collected from culture after CMV antigen stimulation. The CDR3 reads CASSTFRGSYEQYF. The CDR3 DNA reads as TGTGCCAGCAGTACATTCAGGGGTTCCTACGAGCAGTACTTC.